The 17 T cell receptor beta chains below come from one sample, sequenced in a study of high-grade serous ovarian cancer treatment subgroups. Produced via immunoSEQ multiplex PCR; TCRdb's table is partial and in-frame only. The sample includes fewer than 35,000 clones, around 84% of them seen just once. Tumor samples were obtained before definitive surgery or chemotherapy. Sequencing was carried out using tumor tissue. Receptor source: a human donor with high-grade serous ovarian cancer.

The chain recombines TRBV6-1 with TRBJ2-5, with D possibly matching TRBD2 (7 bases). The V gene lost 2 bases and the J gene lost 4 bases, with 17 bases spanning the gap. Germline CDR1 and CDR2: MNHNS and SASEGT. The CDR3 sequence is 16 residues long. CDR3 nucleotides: TGTGCCAGCAGTGAACTGGGGGCGGGGGCCTCAGAGACCCAGTACTTC. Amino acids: CASSELGAGASETQYF.

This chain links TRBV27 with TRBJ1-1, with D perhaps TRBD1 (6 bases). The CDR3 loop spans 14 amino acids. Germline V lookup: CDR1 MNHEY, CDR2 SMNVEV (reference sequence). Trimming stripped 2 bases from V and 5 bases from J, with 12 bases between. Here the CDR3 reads CASSLLGGRTEAFF. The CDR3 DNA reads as TGTGCCAGCAGTTTACTGGGGGGGCGGACTGAAGCTTTCTTT.

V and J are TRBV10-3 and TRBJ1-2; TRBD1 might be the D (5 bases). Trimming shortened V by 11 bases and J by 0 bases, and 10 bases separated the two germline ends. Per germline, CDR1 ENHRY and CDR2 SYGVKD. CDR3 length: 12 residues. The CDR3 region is CAVQETNYGYTF. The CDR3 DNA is TGTGCCGTACAGGAGACTAACTATGGCTACACCTTC.

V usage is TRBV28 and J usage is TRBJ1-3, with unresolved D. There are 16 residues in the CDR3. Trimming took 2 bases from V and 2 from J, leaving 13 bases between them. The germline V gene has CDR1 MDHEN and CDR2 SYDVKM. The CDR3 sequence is CASSLVLVGTGNTIYF. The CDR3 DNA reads TGTGCCAGCAGTTTAGTGTTGGTGGGGACTGGAAACACCATATATTTT.

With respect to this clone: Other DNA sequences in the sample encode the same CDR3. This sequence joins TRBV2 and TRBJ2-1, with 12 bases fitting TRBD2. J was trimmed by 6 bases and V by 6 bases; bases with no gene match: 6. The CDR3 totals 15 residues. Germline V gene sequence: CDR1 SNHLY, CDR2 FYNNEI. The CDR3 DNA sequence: TGTGCCAGCAGCAGTCTAGCGGGAGGGTCCAATGAGCAGTTCTTC. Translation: CASSSLAGGSNEQFF.

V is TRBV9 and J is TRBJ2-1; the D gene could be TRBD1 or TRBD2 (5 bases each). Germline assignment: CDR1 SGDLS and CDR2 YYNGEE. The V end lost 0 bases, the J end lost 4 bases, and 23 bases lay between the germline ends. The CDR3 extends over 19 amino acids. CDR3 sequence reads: CASSVDGLGISGTYNEQFF. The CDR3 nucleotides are TGTGCCAGCAGCGTAGATGGTCTCGGGATATCGGGGACGTACAATGAGCAGTTCTTC.

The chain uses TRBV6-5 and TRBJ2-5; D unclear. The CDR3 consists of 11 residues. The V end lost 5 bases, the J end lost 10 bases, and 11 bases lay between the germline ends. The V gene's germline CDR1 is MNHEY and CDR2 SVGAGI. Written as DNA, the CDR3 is TGTGCCAGCAGTCACTTAGGAGTCCAGTACTTC. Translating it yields CASSHLGVQYF.

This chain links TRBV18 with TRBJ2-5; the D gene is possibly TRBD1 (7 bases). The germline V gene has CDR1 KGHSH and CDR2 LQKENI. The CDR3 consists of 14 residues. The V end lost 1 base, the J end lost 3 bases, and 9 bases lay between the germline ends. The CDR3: CASSPRGTEETQYF. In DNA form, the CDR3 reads TGTGCCAGCTCACCACGCGGGACAGAAGAGACCCAGTACTTC.

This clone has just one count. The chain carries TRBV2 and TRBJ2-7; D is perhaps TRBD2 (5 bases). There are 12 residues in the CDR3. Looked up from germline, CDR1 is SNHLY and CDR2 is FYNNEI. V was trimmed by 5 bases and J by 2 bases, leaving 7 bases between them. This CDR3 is CASSTGTYEQYF. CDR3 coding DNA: TGTGCCAGCAGTACCGGGACCTACGAGCAGTACTTC. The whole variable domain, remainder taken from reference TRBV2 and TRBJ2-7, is EPEVTQTPSHQVTQMGQEVILRCVPISNHLYFYWYRQILGQKVEFLVSFYNNEISEKSEIFDDQFSVERPDGSNFTLKIRSTKLEDSAMYFCASSTGTYEQYFGPGTRLTVT.

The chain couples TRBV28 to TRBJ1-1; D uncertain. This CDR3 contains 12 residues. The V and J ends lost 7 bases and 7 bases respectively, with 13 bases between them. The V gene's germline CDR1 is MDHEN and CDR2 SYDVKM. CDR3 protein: CASTSARIEAFF. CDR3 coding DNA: TGTGCCAGCACCTCAGCACGGATTGAAGCTTTCTTT.

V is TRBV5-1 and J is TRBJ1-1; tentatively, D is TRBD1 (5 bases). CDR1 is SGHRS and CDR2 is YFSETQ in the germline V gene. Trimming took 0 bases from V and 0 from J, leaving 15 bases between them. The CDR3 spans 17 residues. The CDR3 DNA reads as TGCGCCAGCAGCTTGGATAGGGCAGGGAGCATGAACACTGAAGCTTTCTTT. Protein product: CASSLDRAGSMNTEAFF.

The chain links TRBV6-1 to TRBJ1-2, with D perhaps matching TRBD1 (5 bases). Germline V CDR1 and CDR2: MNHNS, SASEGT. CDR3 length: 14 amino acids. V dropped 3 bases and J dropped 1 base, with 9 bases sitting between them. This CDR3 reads CASSEGRGNYGYTF. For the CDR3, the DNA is TGTGCCAGCAGTGAGGGAAGGGGTAACTATGGCTACACCTTC.

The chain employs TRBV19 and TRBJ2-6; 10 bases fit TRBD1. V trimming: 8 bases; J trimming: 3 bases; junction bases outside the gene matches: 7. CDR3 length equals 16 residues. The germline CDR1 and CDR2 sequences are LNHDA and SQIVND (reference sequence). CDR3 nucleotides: TGTGCCAGTGCTCAGACAGGGGGCGGTGGGGCCAACGTCCTGACTTTC. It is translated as CASAQTGGGGANVLTF.

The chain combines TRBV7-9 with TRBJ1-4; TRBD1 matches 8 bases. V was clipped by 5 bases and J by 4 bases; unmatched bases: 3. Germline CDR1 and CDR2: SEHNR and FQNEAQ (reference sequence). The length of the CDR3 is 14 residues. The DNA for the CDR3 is TGTGCCAGCAGCGTAACAGGGGGTAATGAAAAACTGTTTTTT. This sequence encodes CASSVTGGNEKLFF.

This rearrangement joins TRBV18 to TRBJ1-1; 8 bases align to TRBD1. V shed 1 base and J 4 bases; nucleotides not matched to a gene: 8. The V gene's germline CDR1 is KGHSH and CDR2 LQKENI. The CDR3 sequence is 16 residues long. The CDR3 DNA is TGTGCCAGCTCACCACAACGACAGGGGTCGGGCACTGAAGCTTTCTTT. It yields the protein CASSPQRQGSGTEAFF.

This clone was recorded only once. CDR3 in amino acids: CASSPPATKGDTQYF. In DNA form, the CDR3 reads TGTGCCAGCAGCCCACCGGCGACCAAGGGAGATACGCAGTATTTT. The V call is TRBV5-6, the J call TRBJ2-3; D call uncertain. The CDR3 loop spans 15 amino acids. V lost 4 bases and J lost 5, with 17 bases in between. CDR1 and CDR2 from the germline V gene are SGHDT and YYEEEE.

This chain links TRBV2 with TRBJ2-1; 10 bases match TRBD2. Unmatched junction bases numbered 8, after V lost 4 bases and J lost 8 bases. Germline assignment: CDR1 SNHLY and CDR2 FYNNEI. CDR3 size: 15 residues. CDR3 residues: CASSVGLAGDYEQFF. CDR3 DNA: TGTGCCAGCAGTGTGGGCCTAGCGGGAGATTATGAGCAGTTCTTC.